This T cell receptor (beta chain) was identified during a study of blood T cell repertoires in COVID-19. As for the study in general: The United States, Italy and Spain were the sources of the acute and convalescent COVID-19 samples. Sample material is recorded as cDNA or gDNA derived from T cells, B-cell-depleted T cells, or PBMCs.

The CDR3 has 13 amino acids. Germline CDR1 reads LGHNT; CDR2 reads FRNRAP. V was clipped by 7 bases and J by 5 bases, with 12 bases between them. Patients in Seattle were enrolled during active infection, then followed longitudinally. Authors' data handling: Nucleated cell number was recorded as an estimate derived from reference gene primer amplification. Some clones are missing from TCRdb's copy, which holds only in-frame ones; the method was immunoSEQ multiplex PCR. D and trimming were read from the DNA, whereas the V and J calls and clone size are those reported in that table. The sample carries about 89,000 clones, about 77% recorded once.

The chain uses TRBV12-5 and TRBJ1-5; possibly TRBD1 for D (5 bases). The sequenced sample consisted of peripheral blood. This TCR derives from a man aged 70 or older with COVID-19, enrolled during active disease. CDR3 DNA sequence: TGTGCTAGTGCCGGGGGGGACTATCAGCCCCAGCATTTT. It translates to CASAGGDYQPQHF.